Listed below are T cell receptor beta chains from one sample, sequenced in a study of human T cells and chemical hapten exposure. TCRdb re-analysed the RACE reads in MiXCR, keeping a single row per CDR3 protein. This repertoire shows around 300,000 distinct CDR3 sequences, just under 8% found once; its top ten account for 1.2%. This sample comprised whole blood, obtained in connection with sensitization to the hapten diphenylcyclopropenone (DPC). The source of these receptors is a man aged 18 to 29 with alopecia areata. Some clones in this sample may be carry-over from other donors' samples. The CDR3 runs from the conserved cysteine through the conserved F or W. The D gene is left open where the match is weak. Rows may omit the clone size; those that give it use once, few, many or a size class.

V	length	J	D	size	CDR3	DNA
TRBV7-9	15	TRBJ1-2	.	few	CASSLARGANYGYTF	TGTGCCAGCAGCTTAGCCCGGGGGGCTAACTATGGCTACACCTTC
TRBV5-1	16	TRBJ2-5	TRBD1	few	CASSFGPGQGEETQYF	TGCGCCAGCAGCTTCGGCCCGGGACAGGGGGAAGAGACCCAGTACTTC
TRBV20-1	14	TRBJ1-1	.	few	CSARDSEYYTEAFF	TGCAGTGCTAGAGACTCGGAGTATTACACTGAAGCTTTCTTT
TRBV7-2	17	TRBJ2-1	TRBD2	.	CASSLEPGLAGYNEQFF	TGTGCCAGCAGCTTAGAACCCGGACTAGCGGGGTACAATGAGCAGTTCTTC
TRBV6-5	16	TRBJ2-3	.	many	CASRPTRGRGTDTQYF	TGTGCCAGCCGCCCTACCCGGGGACGGGGCACAGATACGCAGTATTTT
TRBV20-1	13	TRBJ2-1	.	few	CSASVGLDNEQFF	TGCAGTGCTAGTGTGGGTTTGGACAATGAGCAGTTCTTC
TRBV4-2	15	TRBJ1-1	.	many	CASSRRDRRNTEAFF	TGTGCCAGCAGCCGACGGGACCGAAGGAACACTGAAGCTTTCTTT
TRBV9	14	TRBJ2-5	.	few	CASSVGTYQETQYF	TGTGCCAGCAGCGTAGGCACGTACCAAGAGACCCAGTACTTC
TRBV6-5	17	TRBJ2-6	.	few	CASRGLTSSSGANVLTF	TGTGCCAGCAGGGGACTGACTTCCTCCTCTGGGGCCAACGTCCTGACTTTC
TRBV20-1	13	TRBJ2-1	.	few	CSCQGYSYNEQFF	TGCAGTTGCCAAGGGTACTCCTACAATGAGCAGTTCTTC
TRBV7-6	14	TRBJ1-6	.	many	CASSSPPNNSPLHF	TGTGCCAGCAGTAGCCCCCCTAATAATTCACCCCTCCACTTT
TRBV20-1	12	TRBJ2-2	.	few	CSAPDSTGELFF	TGCAGTGCTCCCGACAGCACCGGGGAGCTGTTTTTT
TRBV20-1	12	TRBJ1-1	.	.	CSARGESTEAFF	TGCAGTGCTAGAGGGGAGAGCACTGAAGCTTTCTTT
TRBV6-2/TRBV6-3	15	TRBJ1-5	TRBD1	many	CASSGTGGFNQPQHF	TGTGCCAGCAGTGGGACAGGGGGCTTCAATCAGCCCCAGCATTTT
TRBV4-1	15	TRBJ2-7	.	few	CASSQEAGTSYEQYF	TGCGCCAGCAGCCAGGAAGCCGGGACATCCTACGAGCAGTACTTC
TRBV28	21	TRBJ1-5	TRBD1	many	CASSFMPGTGGPSWGNQPQHF	TGTGCCAGCAGTTTCATGCCCGGGACAGGGGGCCCCTCCTGGGGCAATCAGCCCCAGCATTTT
TRBV5-1	12	TRBJ2-7	.	many	CASRTGPYEQYF	TGCGCCAGCCGAACGGGGCCTTACGAGCAGTACTTC